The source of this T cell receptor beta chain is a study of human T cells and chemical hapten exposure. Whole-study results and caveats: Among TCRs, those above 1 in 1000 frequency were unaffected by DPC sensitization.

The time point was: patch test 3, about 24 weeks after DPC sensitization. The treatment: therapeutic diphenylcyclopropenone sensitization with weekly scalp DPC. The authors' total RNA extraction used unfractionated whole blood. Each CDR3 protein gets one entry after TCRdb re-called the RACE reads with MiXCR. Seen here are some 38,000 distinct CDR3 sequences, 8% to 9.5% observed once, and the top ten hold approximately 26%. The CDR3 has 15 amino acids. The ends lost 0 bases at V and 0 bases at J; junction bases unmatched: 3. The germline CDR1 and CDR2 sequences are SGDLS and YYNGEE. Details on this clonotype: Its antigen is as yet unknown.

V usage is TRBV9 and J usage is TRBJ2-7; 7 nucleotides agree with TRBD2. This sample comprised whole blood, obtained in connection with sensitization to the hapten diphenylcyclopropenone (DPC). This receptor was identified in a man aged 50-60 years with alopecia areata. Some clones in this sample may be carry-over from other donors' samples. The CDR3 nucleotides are TGTGCCAGCAGCGTAGGGGTAGCGGGCTCCTACGAGCAGTACTTC. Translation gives CASSVGVAGSYEQYF.